This is a list of T cell receptor beta chains from one sample in a study of blood T cell repertoires in COVID-19. TCRdb's copy holds only in-frame clones and misses some; the assay was immunoSEQ multiplex PCR. The sample holds under 250,000 clones, just over 85% seen once. Sequencing was performed on peripheral blood. Receptors were obtained from a man aged 45 to 65 with COVID-19, enrolled during active disease. Both conserved end residues are part of each CDR3. A D gene is named only where the DNA matches it firmly. Size values are once, few and many counts, or a class for expanded clones, and some rows have none.

j_call: TRBJ1-5
d_call: TRBD1
clone_size: .
v_call: TRBV24-1
cdr3_aa: CATSDMPGGGNQPQHF
cdr3_nt: TGTGCCACCAGTGATATGCCAGGGGGCGGCAATCAGCCCCAGCATTTT

j_call: TRBJ1-5
d_call: .
clone_size: .
v_call: TRBV15
cdr3_aa: CATSRGGPRQPQHF
cdr3_nt: TGTGCCACCAGCAGAGGGGGGCCGCGACAGCCCCAGCATTTT

j_call: TRBJ1-2
d_call: TRBD1
clone_size: .
v_call: TRBV20-1
cdr3_aa: CSASDRVNYGYTF
cdr3_nt: TGCAGTGCTAGTGACAGGGTCAACTATGGCTACACCTTC

j_call: TRBJ1-3
d_call: .
clone_size: .
v_call: TRBV12-5
cdr3_aa: CASGLGGTIYF
cdr3_nt: TGTGCTAGTGGTTTGGGAGGCACCATATATTTT

j_call: TRBJ1-2
d_call: TRBD1
clone_size: .
v_call: TRBV18
cdr3_aa: CASSLRQGDGYTF
cdr3_nt: TGTGCCAGCTCACTAAGACAGGGGGATGGCTACACCTTC

j_call: TRBJ1-2
d_call: .
clone_size: .
v_call: TRBV28
cdr3_aa: CASSIPQGGYYGYTF
cdr3_nt: TGTGCCAGCAGTATCCCCCAGGGAGGATACTATGGCTACACCTTC

j_call: TRBJ1-5
d_call: .
clone_size: .
v_call: TRBV23-1
cdr3_aa: CASSQRNYSNQPQHF
cdr3_nt: TGCGCCAGCAGTCAAAGGAACTATAGCAATCAGCCCCAGCATTTT

j_call: TRBJ1-1
d_call: TRBD1
clone_size: .
v_call: TRBV20-1
cdr3_aa: CSATGGTEAFF
cdr3_nt: TGCAGTGCTACAGGGGGCACTGAAGCTTTCTTT

j_call: TRBJ1-2
d_call: .
clone_size: few
v_call: TRBV23-1
cdr3_aa: CASSQSSDRDYGYTF
cdr3_nt: TGCGCCAGCAGTCAATCGTCGGACAGAGACTATGGCTACACCTTC

j_call: TRBJ1-5
d_call: .
clone_size: .
v_call: TRBV6-5
cdr3_aa: CASSLQGNQPQHF
cdr3_nt: TGTGCCAGCAGTTTACAGGGCAATCAGCCCCAGCATTTT

j_call: TRBJ1-6
d_call: TRBD1
clone_size: .
v_call: TRBV3-1/TRBV3-2
cdr3_aa: CASSQGETGGRSPLHF
cdr3_nt: TGTGCCAGCAGCCAAGGCGAGACAGGGGGCCGATCACCCCTCCACTTT

j_call: TRBJ1-6
d_call: .
clone_size: .
v_call: TRBV5-1
cdr3_aa: CASSLQGYSPLHF
cdr3_nt: TGCGCCAGCAGCCTACAGGGTTATTCACCCCTCCACTTT

j_call: TRBJ2-1
d_call: .
clone_size: .
v_call: TRBV2
cdr3_aa: CASTSAQGGEQFF
cdr3_nt: TGTGCCAGCACTAGCGCCCAAGGGGGCGAGCAGTTCTTC

j_call: TRBJ1-6
d_call: TRBD1
clone_size: .
v_call: TRBV7-9
cdr3_aa: CASSPGDRNNSPLHF
cdr3_nt: TGTGCCAGCAGCCCCGGGGACAGGAATAATTCACCCCTCCACTTT

j_call: TRBJ1-5
d_call: .
clone_size: .
v_call: TRBV4-3
cdr3_aa: CASSQDWGQPQHF
cdr3_nt: TGCGCCAGCAGCCAAGATTGGGGCCAGCCCCAGCATTTT

j_call: TRBJ2-7
d_call: .
clone_size: .
v_call: TRBV3-1/TRBV3-2
cdr3_aa: CASSQGSLQEQYF
cdr3_nt: TGTGCCAGCAGTCAGGGGTCACTTCAGGAGCAGTACTTC

j_call: TRBJ2-7
d_call: TRBD1
clone_size: .
v_call: TRBV5-6
cdr3_aa: CASSRWDRVNYEQYF
cdr3_nt: TGTGCCAGCAGCCGCTGGGACAGGGTAAACTACGAGCAGTACTTC

j_call: TRBJ2-1
d_call: TRBD2
clone_size: .
v_call: TRBV5-1
cdr3_aa: CASSRQLAGGDEQFF
cdr3_nt: TGCGCCAGCAGCAGACAACTAGCGGGAGGGGATGAGCAGTTCTTC

j_call: TRBJ2-5
d_call: .
clone_size: .
v_call: TRBV5-1
cdr3_aa: CASSFGTPKETQYF
cdr3_nt: TGCGCCAGCAGCTTCGGGACTCCCAAAGAGACCCAGTACTTC

j_call: TRBJ2-7
d_call: TRBD2
clone_size: .
v_call: TRBV2
cdr3_aa: CASSTGTSGTEQYF
cdr3_nt: TGTGCCAGCAGTACCGGGACTAGCGGGACCGAGCAGTACTTC

j_call: TRBJ1-5
d_call: .
clone_size: .
v_call: TRBV19
cdr3_aa: CASSLTQGPHQPQHF
cdr3_nt: TGTGCCAGTAGTCTAACACAGGGCCCTCATCAGCCCCAGCATTTT

j_call: TRBJ2-7
d_call: .
clone_size: .
v_call: TRBV18
cdr3_aa: CASSPGGLRGEQYF
cdr3_nt: TGTGCCAGCTCCCCCGGGGGGCTACGAGGCGAGCAGTACTTC

j_call: TRBJ2-1
d_call: TRBD2
clone_size: .
v_call: TRBV9
cdr3_aa: CASSESGTSSANEQFF
cdr3_nt: TGTGCCAGCAGCGAATCCGGGACTAGTTCGGCCAATGAGCAGTTCTTC

j_call: TRBJ2-1
d_call: TRBD2
clone_size: once
v_call: TRBV25-1
cdr3_aa: CASTPGLAGSNEQFF
cdr3_nt: TGTGCCAGCACCCCGGGACTAGCGGGTTCCAATGAGCAGTTCTTC

j_call: TRBJ2-5
d_call: TRBD2
clone_size: .
v_call: TRBV7-2
cdr3_aa: CASSQGLAGGRETQYF
cdr3_nt: TGTGCCAGCAGCCAGGGACTAGCGGGGGGGCGCGAGACCCAGTACTTC

j_call: TRBJ2-3
d_call: .
clone_size: .
v_call: TRBV27
cdr3_aa: CASRSTRGTDTQYF
cdr3_nt: TGTGCCAGCAGGTCGACTAGGGGAACAGATACGCAGTATTTT

j_call: TRBJ2-7
d_call: TRBD1
clone_size: .
v_call: TRBV19
cdr3_aa: CASSIDGGTGYYEQYF
cdr3_nt: TGTGCCAGTAGTATAGATGGCGGGACAGGGTACTACGAGCAGTACTTC

j_call: TRBJ2-2
d_call: .
clone_size: .
v_call: TRBV5-1
cdr3_aa: CASSPGALNTGELFF
cdr3_nt: TGCGCCAGCAGCCCGGGAGCGCTGAACACCGGGGAGCTGTTTTTT

j_call: TRBJ1-1
d_call: .
clone_size: .
v_call: TRBV3-1/TRBV3-2
cdr3_aa: CASSLVGAATEAFF
cdr3_nt: TGTGCCAGCAGCCTCGTGGGGGCTGCCACTGAAGCTTTCTTT

j_call: TRBJ2-1
d_call: .
clone_size: .
v_call: TRBV28
cdr3_aa: CASSLAYEQFF
cdr3_nt: TGTGCCAGCAGTCTGGCCTATGAGCAGTTCTTC

j_call: TRBJ1-5
d_call: TRBD1
clone_size: .
v_call: TRBV10-3
cdr3_aa: CAISGAGGGYNQPQHF
cdr3_nt: TGTGCCATCAGTGGCGCAGGGGGCGGGTACAATCAGCCCCAGCATTTT

j_call: TRBJ2-1
d_call: TRBD1
clone_size: .
v_call: TRBV24-1
cdr3_aa: CATSDPPGTGVNEQFF
cdr3_nt: TGTGCCACCAGTGATCCGCCCGGGACAGGGGTCAATGAGCAGTTCTTC

j_call: TRBJ2-2
d_call: .
clone_size: .
v_call: TRBV28
cdr3_aa: CASGHTGELFF
cdr3_nt: TGTGCCAGCGGCCACACCGGGGAGCTGTTTTTT

j_call: TRBJ2-3
d_call: TRBD2
clone_size: .
v_call: TRBV5-4
cdr3_aa: CASSSKGTSLTDTQYF
cdr3_nt: TGTGCCAGCAGCTCAAAAGGGACTAGCCTAACAGATACGCAGTATTTT

j_call: TRBJ1-1
d_call: .
clone_size: .
v_call: TRBV21-1
cdr3_aa: CASSNSSRGGTEAFF
cdr3_nt: TGTGCCAGCAGCAACTCCTCCAGGGGCGGCACTGAAGCTTTCTTT

j_call: TRBJ1-2
d_call: TRBD1
clone_size: .
v_call: TRBV12-3/TRBV12-4
cdr3_aa: CASSRTGGYTF
cdr3_nt: TGTGCCAGCAGCCGGACAGGTGGCTACACCTTC

j_call: TRBJ2-3
d_call: .
clone_size: .
v_call: TRBV5-6
cdr3_aa: CASSSVRVTDTQYF
cdr3_nt: TGTGCCAGCAGTTCGGTCAGGGTCACAGATACGCAGTATTTT

j_call: TRBJ2-7
d_call: TRBD1
clone_size: few
v_call: TRBV7-8
cdr3_aa: CASSLDTPGTGGSYEQYF
cdr3_nt: TGTGCCAGCAGCTTGGACACCCCCGGGACAGGGGGCTCGTACGAGCAGTACTTC

j_call: TRBJ1-1
d_call: .
clone_size: many
v_call: TRBV30
cdr3_aa: CAWIRSTEAFF
cdr3_nt: TGTGCCTGGATTCGTAGCACTGAAGCTTTCTTT

j_call: TRBJ1-5
d_call: .
clone_size: .
v_call: TRBV7-9
cdr3_aa: CASSLLGANQPQHF
cdr3_nt: TGTGCCAGCAGCTTATTAGGGGCAAATCAGCCCCAGCATTTT

j_call: TRBJ1-5
d_call: .
clone_size: .
v_call: TRBV5-1
cdr3_aa: CASSLASGSNQPQHF
cdr3_nt: TGCGCCAGCAGCTTGGCCTCGGGGAGCAATCAGCCCCAGCATTTT

j_call: TRBJ1-5
d_call: .
clone_size: .
v_call: TRBV18
cdr3_aa: CASSGDTNQPQHF
cdr3_nt: TGTGCCAGCTCAGGGGACACCAATCAGCCCCAGCATTTT

j_call: TRBJ1-2
d_call: TRBD1
clone_size: .
v_call: TRBV18
cdr3_aa: CASSPQGQGSFGYTF
cdr3_nt: TGTGCCAGCTCACCCCAAGGACAGGGTTCTTTTGGCTACACCTTC

j_call: TRBJ1-1
d_call: .
clone_size: .
v_call: TRBV5-4
cdr3_aa: CASSLAPGWGEAFF
cdr3_nt: TGTGCCAGCAGCTTGGCCCCAGGGTGGGGTGAAGCTTTCTTT

j_call: TRBJ2-1
d_call: TRBD2
clone_size: .
v_call: TRBV5-1
cdr3_aa: CASSLSGNNEQFF
cdr3_nt: TGCGCCAGCAGTCTAAGCGGGAACAATGAGCAGTTCTTC

j_call: TRBJ2-7
d_call: .
clone_size: many
v_call: TRBV30
cdr3_aa: CAWSVLRGRGHEQYF
cdr3_nt: TGTGCCTGGAGTGTATTAAGGGGCAGGGGCCACGAGCAGTACTTC

j_call: TRBJ2-3
d_call: TRBD1
clone_size: .
v_call: TRBV2
cdr3_aa: CASSGQGDTDTQYF
cdr3_nt: TGTGCCAGCAGCGGACAGGGAGACACAGATACGCAGTATTTT

j_call: TRBJ2-1
d_call: TRBD2
clone_size: .
v_call: TRBV2
cdr3_aa: CARAGTSQNEQFF
cdr3_nt: TGTGCCAGGGCCGGGACTAGTCAGAATGAGCAGTTCTTC

j_call: TRBJ1-2
d_call: .
clone_size: .
v_call: TRBV6-1
cdr3_aa: CASSEAWGVHGYTF
cdr3_nt: TGTGCCAGCAGTGAAGCTTGGGGCGTGCACGGCTACACCTTC